The rows below give T cell receptor beta chains drawn from one sample of a study of cytomegalovirus exposure and HLA in healthy donors. Sequenced by immunoSEQ multiplex PCR; TCRdb stores in-frame clones only, minus some. This sample carries 200,000 to 250,000 clones, around 86% of them seen once, and the ten largest clones take about 2%. What was sequenced was PBMCs. The source is a woman under 30 in good health and CMV-seropositive. Each CDR3 is given with its conserved first and last residue. D genes are given only for firm matches. Not every row has a clone size; where given, it reads once, few, many or a size class.

TRBV13	TRBD2	TRBJ2-3	NA	CASSAGLAGGITDTQYF
TRBV28	NA	TRBJ1-5	NA	CASSQGGTYSNQPQHF
TRBV5-1	NA	TRBJ2-7	NA	CASSLSPSSYEQYF
TRBV6-5	TRBD2	TRBJ2-7	once	CASSYIAGAADEQYF
TRBV4-2	TRBD2	TRBJ2-5	once	CASSQAVREDQETQYF
TRBV19	NA	TRBJ1-2	NA	CASEVGASYGYTF
TRBV5-4	NA	TRBJ2-5	NA	CASSLVVGIWGTQYF
TRBV2	TRBD1	TRBJ2-1	few	CASLPWDSPYNEQFF
TRBV6-1	TRBD2	TRBJ2-7	NA	CASSEANGGSSYEQYF
TRBV9	TRBD1	TRBJ2-7	NA	CASSVADRVNSYEQYF
TRBV9	TRBD2	TRBJ2-3	NA	CASSASRHEGLAVSTDTQYF
TRBV6-5	NA	TRBJ2-1	NA	CASYGFPGVDEQFF
TRBV27	NA	TRBJ2-7	NA	CASSLSGSSYEQYF
TRBV29-1	TRBD1	TRBJ1-4	NA	CSVWDRARDEKLFF
TRBV7-9	TRBD1	TRBJ2-5	NA	CASSQGGRQETQYF
TRBV5-4	NA	TRBJ1-2	few	CASSRSAGANYGYTF